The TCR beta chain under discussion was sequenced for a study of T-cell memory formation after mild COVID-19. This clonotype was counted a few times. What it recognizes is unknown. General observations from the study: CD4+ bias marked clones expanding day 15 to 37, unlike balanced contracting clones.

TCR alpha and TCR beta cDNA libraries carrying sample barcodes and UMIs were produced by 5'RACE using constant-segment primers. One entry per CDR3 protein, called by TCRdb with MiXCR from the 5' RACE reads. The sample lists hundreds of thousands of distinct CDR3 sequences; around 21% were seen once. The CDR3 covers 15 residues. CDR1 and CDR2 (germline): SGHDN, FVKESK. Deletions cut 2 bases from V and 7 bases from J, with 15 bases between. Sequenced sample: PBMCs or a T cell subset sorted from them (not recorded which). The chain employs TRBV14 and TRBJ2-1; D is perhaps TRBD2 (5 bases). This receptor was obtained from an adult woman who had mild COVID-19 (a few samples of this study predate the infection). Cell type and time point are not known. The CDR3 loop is CASSQIILAGNEQFF. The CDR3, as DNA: TGTGCCAGCAGCCAAATAATCCTAGCTGGTAATGAGCAGTTCTTC. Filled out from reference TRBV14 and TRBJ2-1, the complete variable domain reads EAGVTQFPSHSVIEKGQTVTLRCDPISGHDNLYWYRRVMGKEIKFLLHFVKESKQDESGMPNNRFLAERTGGTYSTLKVQPAELEDSGVYFCASSQIILAGNEQFFGPGTRLTVL.